This T cell receptor beta chain derives from a study of beta chain features in type 1 diabetes. Trimming cost V 9 bases and J 3 bases; bases outside gene matches: 2. Germline CDR1 reads MDHEN; CDR2 reads SYDVKM. This CDR3 has 12 residues. Stem cell-like memory, regulatory, central memory and naive CD4+ cells were sorted via CD45RO/CCR7/CD25/CD127/CD95/CD27. General study results and limits: Lower insertion and higher deletion counts appeared at VDJ junctions in type 1 diabetes patients. The cDNA sequencing approach could over-represent high-TCR-expressing cells. Across patients, naive, central memory and Treg TCRB repertoires exhibited apparently greater similarity than was observed across healthy donors. Moderate but significant shortening of TCRB CDR3s was recorded in all four CD4+ subsets from Type 1 diabetes patients.

What was sequenced were expressed TCRB transcripts, since all of the isolated RNA had been reverse transcribed. The data were produced by immunoSEQ multiplex PCR, yet TCRdb's version contains in-frame clones alone and is incomplete. Of about 650,000 clones listed, around 12% are singletons. About this clone: Antigen unknown. The sample contains more than one DNA sequence encoding this CDR3.

The chain recombines TRBV28 with TRBJ1-2; 9 bases line up with TRBD1. The origin of this receptor is a man aged 25 to 40 with type 1 diabetes. The specimen was naive CD4+ T cells from blood. The CDR3 sequence is CASRTGDYGYTF. CDR3 bases: TGTGCCAGTCGGACAGGGGACTATGGCTACACCTTC.